The source of this T cell receptor beta chain is a study of cytomegalovirus exposure and HLA in healthy donors. PCR primers comprised 60 Vbeta and 13 Jbeta primers. Assay used: immunoSEQ multiplex PCR; TCRdb lists only in-frame clones, some missing. The sample lists about 190,000 clones, around nine tenths occurring once. V was clipped by 6 bases and J by 6 bases; unmatched bases: 15. Germline V gene lookup returns CDR1 MNHEY and CDR2 SMNVEV (reference sequence). The CDR3 is 16 residues long. The sequence came from a woman aged 18-30 years in good health and CMV-seronegative. The V and J genes are TRBV27 and TRBJ1-2, with 8 bases that match TRBD1. Material: PBMCs. This chain's CDR3 is CASRPILGQGPNGYTF. CDR3 coding DNA: TGTGCCAGCAGACCCATCCTCGGACAGGGACCGAATGGCTACACCTTC.